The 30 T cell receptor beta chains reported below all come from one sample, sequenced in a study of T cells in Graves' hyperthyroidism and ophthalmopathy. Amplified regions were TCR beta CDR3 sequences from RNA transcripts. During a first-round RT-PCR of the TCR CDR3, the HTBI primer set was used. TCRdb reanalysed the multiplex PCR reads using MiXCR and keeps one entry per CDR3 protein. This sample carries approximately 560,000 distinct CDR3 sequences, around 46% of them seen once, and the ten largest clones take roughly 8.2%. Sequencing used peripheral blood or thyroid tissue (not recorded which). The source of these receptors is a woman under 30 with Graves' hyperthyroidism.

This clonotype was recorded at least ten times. Written as DNA, the CDR3 is TGTGCCATCAGTCCGGGACTAGCGGGTGCTTCCTCCTACGAGCAGTACTTC. Protein sequence: CAISPGLAGASSYEQYF. The chain couples TRBV10-3 to TRBJ2-7, with 12 bases that match TRBD2. There are 17 residues in the CDR3. The germline CDR1 and CDR2 sequences are ENHRY and SYGVKD. The V and J ends lost 5 bases and 0 bases, in that order; junction bases with no gene match: 8.

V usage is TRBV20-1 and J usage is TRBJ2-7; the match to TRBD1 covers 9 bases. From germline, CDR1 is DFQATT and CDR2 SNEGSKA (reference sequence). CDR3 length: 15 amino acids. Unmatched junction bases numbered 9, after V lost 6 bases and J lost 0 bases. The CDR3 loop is CSAKKTGGFSYEQYF. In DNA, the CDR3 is TGCAGTGCGAAGAAGACAGGGGGTTTCTCCTACGAGCAGTACTTC.

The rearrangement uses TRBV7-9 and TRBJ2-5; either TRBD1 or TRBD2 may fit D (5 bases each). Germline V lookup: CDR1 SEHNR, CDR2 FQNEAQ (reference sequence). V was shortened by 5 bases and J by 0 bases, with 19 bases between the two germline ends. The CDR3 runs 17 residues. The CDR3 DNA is TGTGCCAGCAGCCAGGGTCTAGCAGAATGGTACCAAGAGACCCAGTACTTC. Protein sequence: CASSQGLAEWYQETQYF.

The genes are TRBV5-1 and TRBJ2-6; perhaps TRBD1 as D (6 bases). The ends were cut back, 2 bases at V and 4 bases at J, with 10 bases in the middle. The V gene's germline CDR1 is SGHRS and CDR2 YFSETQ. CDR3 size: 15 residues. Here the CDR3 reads CASSLGGQGANVLTF. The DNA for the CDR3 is TGCGCCAGCAGCTTAGGAGGACAGGGGGCCAACGTCCTGACTTTC.

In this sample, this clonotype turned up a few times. For the CDR3, the DNA is TGTGCCAGCAGCCGGACAGGACTCTACGAGCAGTACTTC. This gives the protein CASSRTGLYEQYF. V is TRBV7-2 and J is TRBJ2-7; TRBD1 aligns across 7 bases. Trimming cost V 5 bases and J 3 bases; bases outside gene matches: 4. The CDR3 is 13 residues long. Germline V gene sequence: CDR1 SGHTA, CDR2 FQGNSA.

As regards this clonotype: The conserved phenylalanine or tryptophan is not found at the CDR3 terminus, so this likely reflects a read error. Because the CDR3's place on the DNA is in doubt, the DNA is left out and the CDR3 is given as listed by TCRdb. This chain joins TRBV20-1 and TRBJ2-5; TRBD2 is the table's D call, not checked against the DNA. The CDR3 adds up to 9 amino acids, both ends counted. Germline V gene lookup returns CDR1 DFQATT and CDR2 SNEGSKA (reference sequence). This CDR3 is CSASEGTSG.

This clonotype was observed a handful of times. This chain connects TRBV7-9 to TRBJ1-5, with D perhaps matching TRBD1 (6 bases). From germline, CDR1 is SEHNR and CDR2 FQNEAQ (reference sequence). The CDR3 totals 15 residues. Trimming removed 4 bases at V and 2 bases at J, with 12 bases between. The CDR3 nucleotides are TGTGCCAGCAGCTCACAGGGTTTGGGCAATCAGCCCCAGCATTTT. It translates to CASSSQGLGNQPQHF.

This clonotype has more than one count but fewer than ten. The CDR3 region has the DNA TGTGCCAGCAGCTTAGAATTGGTGGAAGGACGGGAAAAACTGTTTTTT. Encoded protein: CASSLELVEGREKLFF. V and J are TRBV7-8 and TRBJ1-4; unclear D gene. V was shortened by 1 base and J by 8 bases, with 17 bases between the two germline ends. CDR3 length: 16 residues. The germline CDR1 and CDR2 sequences are SGHVS and FQNEAQ.

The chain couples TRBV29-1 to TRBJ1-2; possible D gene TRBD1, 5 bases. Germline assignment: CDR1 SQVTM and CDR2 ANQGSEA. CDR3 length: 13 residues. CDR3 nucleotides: TGCAGAGATCGGGGGACGCTGAACTATGGCTACACCTTC. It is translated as CRDRGTLNYGYTF.

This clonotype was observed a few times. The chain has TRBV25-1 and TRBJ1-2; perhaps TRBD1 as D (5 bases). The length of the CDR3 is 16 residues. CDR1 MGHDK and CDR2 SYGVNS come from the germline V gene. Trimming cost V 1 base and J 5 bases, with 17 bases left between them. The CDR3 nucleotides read TGTGCCAGCAGTGAATTGGGGGGGTCCTATGAGTATGGCTACACCTTC. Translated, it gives CASSELGGSYEYGYTF.

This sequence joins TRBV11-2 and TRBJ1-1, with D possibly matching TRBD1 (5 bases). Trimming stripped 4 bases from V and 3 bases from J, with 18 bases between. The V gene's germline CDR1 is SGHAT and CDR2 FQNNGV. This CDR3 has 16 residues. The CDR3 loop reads CASSSGQSWRDTEAFF. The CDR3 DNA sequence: TGTGCCAGCAGCTCCGGACAATCCTGGAGGGACACTGAAGCTTTCTTT.

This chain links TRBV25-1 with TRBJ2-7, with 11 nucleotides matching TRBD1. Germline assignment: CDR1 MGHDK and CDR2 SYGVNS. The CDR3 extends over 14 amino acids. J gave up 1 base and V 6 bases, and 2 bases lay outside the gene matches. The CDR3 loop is CASRWDRGSYEQYF. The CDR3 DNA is TGTGCCAGCAGATGGGACAGGGGGTCCTACGAGCAGTACTTC.

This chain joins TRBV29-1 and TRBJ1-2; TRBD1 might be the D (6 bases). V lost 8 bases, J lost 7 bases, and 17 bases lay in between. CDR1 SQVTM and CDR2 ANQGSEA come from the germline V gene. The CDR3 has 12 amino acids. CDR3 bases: TGCAGCACCTTATCGGAGACAGGTGGCTACACCTTC. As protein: CSTLSETGGYTF.

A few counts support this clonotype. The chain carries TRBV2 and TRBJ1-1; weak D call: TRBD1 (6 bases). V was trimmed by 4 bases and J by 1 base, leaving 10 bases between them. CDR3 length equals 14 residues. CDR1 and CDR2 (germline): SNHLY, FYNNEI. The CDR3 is CASSGIGGNTEAFF. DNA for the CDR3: TGTGCCAGCAGTGGAATAGGGGGGAACACTGAAGCTTTCTTT.

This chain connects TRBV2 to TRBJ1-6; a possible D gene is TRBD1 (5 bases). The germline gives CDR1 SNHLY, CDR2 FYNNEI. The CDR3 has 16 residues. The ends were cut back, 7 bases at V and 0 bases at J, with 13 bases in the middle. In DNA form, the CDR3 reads TGTGCCAGCAAGGACGGGGGAAGCTCCTATAATTCACCCCTCCACTTT. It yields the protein CASKDGGSSYNSPLHF.

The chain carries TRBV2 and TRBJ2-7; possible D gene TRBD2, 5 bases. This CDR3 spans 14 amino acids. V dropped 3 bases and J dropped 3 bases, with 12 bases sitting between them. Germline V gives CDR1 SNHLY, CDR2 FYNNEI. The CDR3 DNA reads TGTGCCAGCAGTGACTCAGGACTGGTCTACGAGCAGTACTTC. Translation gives CASSDSGLVYEQYF.

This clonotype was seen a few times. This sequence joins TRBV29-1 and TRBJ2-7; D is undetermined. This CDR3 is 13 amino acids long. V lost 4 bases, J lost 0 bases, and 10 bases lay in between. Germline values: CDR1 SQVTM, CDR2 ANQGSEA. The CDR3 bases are TGCAGCGTTGTCCCAGAAAGCTCCTACGAGCAGTACTTC. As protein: CSVVPESSYEQYF.

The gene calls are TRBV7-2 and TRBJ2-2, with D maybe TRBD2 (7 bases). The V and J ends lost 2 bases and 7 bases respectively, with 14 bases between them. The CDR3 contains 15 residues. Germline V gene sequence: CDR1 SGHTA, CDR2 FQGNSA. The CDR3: CASSLSGGGGGELFF. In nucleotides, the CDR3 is TGTGCCAGCAGCTTATCGGGCGGGGGCGGCGGGGAGCTGTTTTTT.

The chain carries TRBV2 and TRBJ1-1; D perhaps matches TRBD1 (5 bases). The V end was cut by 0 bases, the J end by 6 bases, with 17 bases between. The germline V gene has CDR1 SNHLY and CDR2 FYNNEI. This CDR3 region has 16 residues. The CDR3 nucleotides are TGTGCCAGCAGTGAAGCCCCATGGGGGTCGGGCCCTGAAGCTTTCTTT. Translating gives CASSEAPWGSGPEAFF.

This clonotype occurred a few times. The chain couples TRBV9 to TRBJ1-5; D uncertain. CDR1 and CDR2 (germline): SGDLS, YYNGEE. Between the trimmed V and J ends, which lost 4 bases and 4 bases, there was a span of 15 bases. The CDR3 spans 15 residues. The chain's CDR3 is CASSQTLAVNQPQHF. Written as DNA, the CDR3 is TGTGCCAGCAGCCAGACTTTGGCAGTAAATCAGCCCCAGCATTTT. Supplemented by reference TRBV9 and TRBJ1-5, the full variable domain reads DSGVTQTPKHLITATGQRVTLRCSPRSGDLSVYWYQQSLDQGLQFLIQYYNGEERAKGNILERFSAQQFPDLHSELNLSSLELGDSALYFCASSQTLAVNQPQHFGDGTRLSIL.

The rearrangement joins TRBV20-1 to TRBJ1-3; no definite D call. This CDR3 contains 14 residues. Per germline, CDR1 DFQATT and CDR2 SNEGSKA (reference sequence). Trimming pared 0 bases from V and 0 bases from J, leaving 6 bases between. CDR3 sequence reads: CSARDHSSGNTIYF. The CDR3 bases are TGCAGTGCTAGAGATCACTCCTCTGGAAACACCATATATTTT.

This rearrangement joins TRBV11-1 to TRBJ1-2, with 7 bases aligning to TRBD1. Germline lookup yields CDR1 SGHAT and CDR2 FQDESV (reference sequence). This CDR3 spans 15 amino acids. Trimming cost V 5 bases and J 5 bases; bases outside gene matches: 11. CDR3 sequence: CASSPGGMTGYGYTF. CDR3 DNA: TGTGCCAGCAGCCCAGGGGGTATGACAGGGTATGGCTACACCTTC.

The CDR3 DNA reads TGTGCCAGCAGCGCCGTGGGAGAAGGGGGTCAGCCCCAGCATTTT. The encoded protein is CASSAVGEGGQPQHF. The chain couples TRBV7-9 to TRBJ1-5, with D possibly being TRBD1 (6 bases). Trimming took 5 bases from V and 6 from J, leaving 17 bases between them. The germline CDR1 and CDR2 sequences are SEHNR and FQNEAQ (reference sequence). The CDR3 runs 15 residues.

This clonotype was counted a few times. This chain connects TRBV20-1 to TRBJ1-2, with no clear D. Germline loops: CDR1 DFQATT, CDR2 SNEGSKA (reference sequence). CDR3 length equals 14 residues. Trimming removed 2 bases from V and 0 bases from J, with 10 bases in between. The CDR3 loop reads CSARLGVTNYGYTF. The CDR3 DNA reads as TGCAGTGCTAGATTAGGAGTTACTAACTATGGCTACACCTTC.

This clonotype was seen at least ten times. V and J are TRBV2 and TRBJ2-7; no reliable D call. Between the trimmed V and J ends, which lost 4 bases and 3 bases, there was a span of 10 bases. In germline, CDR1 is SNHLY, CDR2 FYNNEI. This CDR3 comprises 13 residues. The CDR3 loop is CASSARGVYEQYF. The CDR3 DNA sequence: TGTGCCAGCAGTGCCCGCGGCGTCTACGAGCAGTACTTC. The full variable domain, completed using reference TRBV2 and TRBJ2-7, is EPEVTQTPSHQVTQMGQEVILRCVPISNHLYFYWYRQILGQKVEFLVSFYNNEISEKSEIFDDQFSVERPDGSNFTLKIRSTKLEDSAMYFCASSARGVYEQYFGPGTRLTVT.

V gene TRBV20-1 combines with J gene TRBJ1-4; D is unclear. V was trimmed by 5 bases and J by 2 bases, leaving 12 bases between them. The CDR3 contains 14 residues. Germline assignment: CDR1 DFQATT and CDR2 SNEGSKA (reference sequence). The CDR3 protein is CSAPFPWTNEKLFF. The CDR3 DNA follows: TGCAGTGCTCCCTTCCCTTGGACTAATGAAAAACTGTTTTTT.

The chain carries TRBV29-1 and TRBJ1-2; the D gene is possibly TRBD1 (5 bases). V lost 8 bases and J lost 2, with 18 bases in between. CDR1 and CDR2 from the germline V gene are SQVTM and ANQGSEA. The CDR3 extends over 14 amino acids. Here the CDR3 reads CSQEIEGRNYGYTF. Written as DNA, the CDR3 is TGCAGCCAAGAGATCGAGGGGCGGAACTATGGCTACACCTTC.

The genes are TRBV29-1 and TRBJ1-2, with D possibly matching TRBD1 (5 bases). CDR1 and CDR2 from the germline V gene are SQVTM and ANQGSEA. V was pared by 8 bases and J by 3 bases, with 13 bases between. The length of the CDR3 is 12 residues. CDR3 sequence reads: CSSYLGDYGYTF. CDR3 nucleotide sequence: TGCAGCAGTTACCTGGGGGACTATGGCTACACCTTC.

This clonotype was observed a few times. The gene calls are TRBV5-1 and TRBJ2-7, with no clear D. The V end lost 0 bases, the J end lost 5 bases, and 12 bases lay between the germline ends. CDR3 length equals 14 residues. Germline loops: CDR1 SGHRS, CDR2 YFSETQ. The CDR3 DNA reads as TGCGCCAGCAGCTTGGTCTTGCAGACCAACGAGCAGTACTTC. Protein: CASSLVLQTNEQYF.

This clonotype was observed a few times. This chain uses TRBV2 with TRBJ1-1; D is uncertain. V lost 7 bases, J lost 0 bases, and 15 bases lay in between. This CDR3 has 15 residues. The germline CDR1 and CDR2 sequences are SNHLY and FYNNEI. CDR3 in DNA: TGTGCCAGCATCGTTGGGGTAAGCATGAACACTGAAGCTTTCTTT. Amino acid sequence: CASIVGVSMNTEAFF. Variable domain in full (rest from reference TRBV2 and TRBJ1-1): EPEVTQTPSHQVTQMGQEVILRCVPISNHLYFYWYRQILGQKVEFLVSFYNNEISEKSEIFDDQFSVERPDGSNFTLKIRSTKLEDSAMYFCASIVGVSMNTEAFFGQGTRLTVV.